The clone carrying this T cell receptor beta chain occurred once. A read error may produce the germline difference seen at one junction end. Some clones are missing from TCRdb's copy, which holds only in-frame ones; the method was immunoSEQ multiplex PCR. The profile shows roughly 3,100 clones, 75% of them singletons. The entry originates in a study of immune evolution from preneoplasia to lung adenocarcinoma. This CDR3 is 13 amino acids long. Germline CDR1 SGHAT, CDR2 FQNNGV. The sample comprised FFPE lung adenocarcinoma in situ tissue. The rearrangement links TRBV11-2 to TRBJ2-1, with 7 bases identical to TRBD1. The sequence derives from a person aged 60-80 years with lung adenocarcinoma. The CDR3 spells CASSIDRVNEQFF. The CDR3 bases are TGTGCCAGCAGCATAGACAGGGTCAATGAGCAGTTCTTC.